Following are 27 T cell receptor beta chains from one sample sequenced in a study of neurological immune-mediated disorders. TCRdb ran MiXCR on the 5' RACE reads and lists one entry per CDR3 protein. This table has 70,000 to 90,000 distinct CDR3 sequences, about 5% appearing once. The sample consisted of PBMCs. These receptor sequences come from a woman in her twenties or thirties with multiple sclerosis.

This clonotype came up many times. V usage is TRBV12-3 or TRBV12-4 and J usage is TRBJ1-6, with 8 positions matching TRBD1. The CDR3 is made up of 14 amino acids. J lost 7 bases, V lost 3 bases, and 2 bases had no gene match. This CDR3 reads CASSFDRGNSPLHF. As DNA, the CDR3 is TGTGCCAGCAGTTTTGACAGGGGAAATTCACCCCTCCACTTT.

This clonotype was counted many times. This chain connects TRBV21-1 to TRBJ2-3. TRBV21-1 is flagged as a pseudogene. The CDR3 spans 12 residues. CDR3 protein: CASSKGLVTQYF. The CDR3 DNA reads as TGTGCCAGCAGCAAAGGACTAGTTACGCAGTATTTT.

This clonotype was observed at least ten times. The CDR3 is CSARDNPGTYNEQFF. CDR3 coding DNA: TGCAGTGCTAGAGATAACCCAGGGACCTACAATGAGCAGTTCTTC. The chain has TRBV20-1 and TRBJ2-1; D is perhaps TRBD1 (5 bases). This CDR3 region has 15 residues. The V end lost 0 bases, the J end lost 2 bases, and 11 bases lay between the germline ends. In germline, CDR1 is DFQATT, CDR2 SNEGSKA (reference sequence).

This clonotype showed up many times. The chain recombines TRBV5-1 with TRBJ2-7; D not certain. V gave up 0 bases and J gave up 2 bases, with 9 bases separating them. CDR1 and CDR2 from the germline V gene are SGHRS and YFSETQ. The CDR3 is made up of 14 amino acids. The DNA of the CDR3 is TGCGCCAGCAGCTTGGGACCGCTCGCCTACGAGCAGTACTTC. This codes for CASSLGPLAYEQYF.

This clonotype was observed many times. The chain combines TRBV5-1 with TRBJ2-3, with D perhaps matching TRBD1 or TRBD2 (5 bases each). The germline CDR1 and CDR2 sequences are SGHRS and YFSETQ. With 3 bases removed from V and 8 bases from J, the gap between germline ends came to 10 bases. This CDR3 contains 12 residues. CDR3 sequence reads: CASSWDQSTQYF. CDR3 bases: TGCGCCAGCAGCTGGGACCAAAGTACGCAGTATTTT.

Ten or more counts support this clonotype. The chain recombines TRBV20-1 with TRBJ2-1, with TRBD2 matching 7 bases. The germline V gene encodes CDR1 DFQATT and CDR2 SNEGSKA (reference sequence). The trim removed 2 bases at V and 7 bases at J, leaving 5 bases unmatched. This CDR3 comprises 13 residues. This chain's CDR3 is CSARLAAFNEQFF. For the CDR3, the DNA is TGCAGTGCTAGACTAGCGGCCTTTAATGAGCAGTTCTTC.

This clonotype has ten or more counts. This chain uses TRBV20-1 with TRBJ2-1; 11 bases fit TRBD1. Germline V gene lookup returns CDR1 DFQATT and CDR2 SNEGSKA (reference sequence). The V gene end was trimmed by 3 bases and the J gene end by 3 bases; junction bases not matched to a gene: 7. The CDR3 contains 16 residues. CDR3 protein: CSASLSGTGGYNEQFF. The CDR3 DNA follows: TGCAGTGCTAGCCTATCCGGGACAGGGGGCTACAATGAGCAGTTCTTC.

In its sample, this clonotype was seen many times. The genes are TRBV20-1 and TRBJ1-6, with D possibly matching TRBD1 (6 bases). The CDR3 sequence is 16 residues long. V lost 0 bases, J lost 4 bases, and 13 bases lay in between. Germline CDR1 reads DFQATT; CDR2 reads SNEGSKA (reference sequence). The CDR3 region is CSARDVGQLYNSPLHF. CDR3 DNA sequence: TGCAGTGCTAGAGATGTTGGACAGCTTTATAATTCACCCCTCCACTTT.

This clonotype was seen at least ten times. The chain links TRBV28 to TRBJ2-1; possibly TRBD1 for D (6 bases). CDR3 length: 14 amino acids. CDR1 is MDHEN and CDR2 is SYDVKM in the germline V gene. The V gene lost 8 bases and the J gene lost 9 bases, with 20 bases spanning the gap. The CDR3 nucleotides are TGTGCCAGCCTGGACGGGACACTTAGGGGTGAGCAGTTCTTC. It codes for CASLDGTLRGEQFF.

This clonotype was counted many times. The rearrangement links TRBV7-7 to TRBJ2-5; 8 bases align to TRBD2. Germline CDR1 and CDR2: SSHAT and FNYEAQ (reference sequence). The CDR3 runs to 15 residues. V trimming: 1 base; J trimming: 1 base; junction bases outside the gene matches: 2. CDR3 sequence reads: CASSLGAGGQETQYF. CDR3 bases: TGTGCCAGCAGCTTAGGGGCGGGGGGCCAAGAGACCCAGTACTTC.

This clonotype was detected many times. The rearrangement links TRBV4-2 to TRBJ1-2, with D perhaps matching TRBD1 (5 bases). The CDR3 is made up of 14 amino acids. Germline V CDR1 and CDR2: LGHNA, YNFKEQ. Trimming took 1 base from V and 6 from J, leaving 12 bases between them. The CDR3 DNA reads as TGTGCCAGCAGCCAAGGGAACTGGGGGGATGGCTACACCTTC. It yields the protein CASSQGNWGDGYTF.

In its sample, this clonotype was seen a few times. The chain uses TRBV5-1 and TRBJ2-4, with TRBD2 matching over 12 bases. CDR3 length: 18 amino acids. Germline assignment: CDR1 SGHRS and CDR2 YFSETQ. Trimming at V came to 0 bases and at J to 7 bases, leaving 11 bases not matched to a gene. In nucleotides, the CDR3 is TGCGCCAGCAGCTTGGCTAGCGGGGGGGCCGTGTTCGGGAACATTCAGTACTTC. Its translation: CASSLASGGAVFGNIQYF.

This clonotype was observed a few times. V is TRBV11-2 and J is TRBJ1-1, with TRBD1 as a possible D gene (6 bases). From germline, CDR1 is SGHAT and CDR2 FQNNGV. The CDR3 covers 14 residues. Trimming pared 6 bases from V and 1 base from J, leaving 12 bases between. CDR3 nucleotides: TGTGCCAGCAGAAAATACAGGGAGAACACTGAAGCTTTCTTT. Residues: CASRKYRENTEAFF.

This clonotype was found many times. The rearrangement links TRBV3-1 to TRBJ2-5, with a possible D match to TRBD2 (5 bases). V shed 5 bases and J shed 5 bases, with 18 bases lying between them. CDR3 size: 15 residues. The germline CDR1 and CDR2 sequences are LGHDT and YNNKEL (reference sequence). The CDR3 DNA sequence: TGTGCCAGCAGCGCATCCTTCGGGGTACGGGAGACCCAGTACTTC. It is translated as CASSASFGVRETQYF.

This sequence joins TRBV5-1 and TRBJ2-1, with D tentatively TRBD1 or TRBD2 (5 bases each). This CDR3 region has 13 residues. V lost 4 bases to trimming and J lost 9 bases, with 14 bases between them. The germline V gene has CDR1 SGHRS and CDR2 YFSETQ. In nucleotides, the CDR3 is TGCGCCAGCAGCATGCCGGGGCTGGTTGAGCAGTTCTTC. Translation: CASSMPGLVEQFF.

This clonotype was seen many times. The CDR3 region has the DNA TGCGCCAGCAGCTTGGATAGCGGCTACGGTACAGTTAGCACAGATACGCAGTATTTT. It codes for CASSLDSGYGTVSTDTQYF. The chain joins TRBV5-1 to TRBJ2-3; a weak D match, TRBD2 (6 bases). Germline loops: CDR1 SGHRS, CDR2 YFSETQ. The CDR3 runs to 19 residues. Between the trimmed V and J ends, which lost 0 bases and 0 bases, there was a span of 20 bases.

This clonotype was counted many times. In DNA, the CDR3 is TGCAGTGCTGATCAGGGGGCGGGGGGCAATCAGCCCCAGCATTTT. Translating gives CSADQGAGGNQPQHF. V is TRBV20-1 and J is TRBJ1-5; 8 bases fit TRBD1. Germline trimming cut 5 bases from V and 2 bases from J; bases unmatched to any gene: 8. Germline V gene lookup returns CDR1 DFQATT and CDR2 SNEGSKA (reference sequence). This CDR3 is 15 amino acids long.

The rearrangement links TRBV20-1 to TRBJ2-5, with D possibly matching TRBD2 (5 bases). V shed 0 bases and J shed 2 bases, with 10 bases lying between them. This CDR3 comprises 14 residues. CDR1 and CDR2 from the germline V gene are DFQATT and SNEGSKA (reference sequence). CDR3 bases: TGCAGTGCTAGAGATCCTCGGGATCAAGAGACCCAGTACTTC. Its protein is CSARDPRDQETQYF.

The CDR3 sequence is CSARDSWGLQETQYF. CDR3 DNA: TGCAGTGCTAGAGATTCCTGGGGTCTACAAGAGACCCAGTACTTC. This chain uses TRBV20-1 with TRBJ2-5; D uncertain. Trimming pared 0 bases from V and 2 bases from J, leaving 13 bases between. Per germline, CDR1 DFQATT and CDR2 SNEGSKA (reference sequence). CDR3 size: 15 residues.

This clonotype was seen ten or more times. The chain recombines TRBV5-1 with TRBJ1-4; 11 nucleotides match TRBD1. CDR3 length: 15 residues. Germline trimming cut 0 bases from V and 6 bases from J; bases unmatched to any gene: 1. From germline, CDR1 is SGHRS and CDR2 YFSETQ. Written as DNA, the CDR3 is TGCGCCAGCAGCTTGGGGACAGGGGGCTATGAAAAACTGTTTTTT. This encodes CASSLGTGGYEKLFF. Full variable domain (outside the CDR3, taken from reference TRBV5-1 and TRBJ1-4): KAGVTQTPRYLIKTRGQQVTLSCSPISGHRSVSWYQQTPGQGLQFLFEYFSETQRNKGNFPGRFSGRQFSNSRSEMNVSTLELGDSALYLCASSLGTGGYEKLFFGSGTQLSVL.

This clonotype was seen a few times. J is TRBJ2-7 and V is TRBV7-2; tentatively, D is TRBD1 or TRBD2 (6 bases each). Trimming left V 2 bases short and J 1 base short, with 18 bases between. The CDR3 is 17 residues long. Looked up from germline, CDR1 is SGHTA and CDR2 is FQGNSA. The CDR3: CASSLLGGAGRSYEQYF. The CDR3 DNA reads as TGTGCCAGCAGCTTATTGGGGGGCGCGGGAAGATCCTACGAGCAGTACTTC.

This clonotype was recorded at least ten times. The rearrangement uses TRBV12-3 or TRBV12-4 and TRBJ1-1, with D possibly matching TRBD1 (6 bases). The CDR3 is 14 amino acids. Trimming removed 5 bases from V and 4 bases from J, with 14 bases in between. The CDR3 region has the DNA TGTGCCAGCAGTCAAGACAGGCCCGTCACTGAAGCTTTCTTT. It is translated as CASSQDRPVTEAFF.

This clonotype has a count of ten or more. J is TRBJ2-2 and V is TRBV4-1; D uncertain. Germline CDR1 reads MGHRA; CDR2 reads YSYEKL. V was clipped by 0 bases and J by 7 bases, with 6 bases between them. This CDR3 has 13 amino acids. The CDR3 bases are TGCGCCAGCAGCCAAGATCAGAACGGGGAGCTGTTTTTT. It specifies CASSQDQNGELFF.

This clonotype was picked up a small number of times. The rearrangement links TRBV7-9 to TRBJ1-1, with D possibly matching TRBD1 (6 bases). This CDR3 has 14 residues. Germline V gene lookup returns CDR1 SEHNR and CDR2 FQNEAQ (reference sequence). Trimming took off 4 bases at V and 2 bases at J, with 11 bases between the two ends. Here the CDR3 reads CASSSWTDNTEAFF. The CDR3 region has the DNA TGTGCCAGCAGCTCCTGGACAGACAACACTGAAGCTTTCTTT.

This clonotype was seen ten or more times. The V call is TRBV20-1, the J call TRBJ1-5; 8 bases line up with TRBD1. J was trimmed by 6 bases and V by 6 bases; bases with no gene match: 13. Looked up from germline, CDR1 is DFQATT and CDR2 is SNEGSKA (reference sequence). The CDR3 is 15 amino acids. The CDR3 coding sequence is TGCAGTGCGGCCCCAATGGACAGGGTGGGTCAGCCCCAGCATTTT. It yields the protein CSAAPMDRVGQPQHF.

Many counts were recorded for this clonotype. The chain combines TRBV10-1 with TRBJ2-3, with D maybe TRBD2 (5 bases). The V end was cut by 2 bases, the J end by 5 bases, with 11 bases between. CDR3 length equals 14 residues. In germline, CDR1 is WNHNN, CDR2 SYGVQD (reference sequence). This CDR3 reads CASSERGFGDTQYF. In nucleotides, the CDR3 is TGCGCCAGCAGTGAGCGAGGGTTCGGAGATACGCAGTATTTT.

This clonotype was observed a few times. This chain connects TRBV20-1 to TRBJ2-7; D perhaps matches TRBD2 (5 bases). V lost 5 bases to trimming and J lost 4 bases, with 9 bases between them. Germline V lookup: CDR1 DFQATT, CDR2 SNEGSKA (reference sequence). There are 11 residues in the CDR3. The CDR3 loop reads CSAWVAYEQYF. CDR3 nucleotide sequence: TGCAGTGCTTGGGTAGCGTACGAGCAGTACTTC.